The TCR beta chain described here comes from a study of T cells after yellow fever vaccination. Background on the study: Where fractions had low cell numbers, libraries were prepared from them with the SMART-Seq v4 Ultra Low Input RNA kit. General study results and limits: Clones from primary vaccination mostly reappeared after the booster (around 97% CD4, roughly 87% CD8). Just a small share of clonotypes turned up in the CD4 compartment as well as the CD8 compartment.

TCRdb re-derived calls from the 5' RACE reads in MiXCR, one entry per CDR3 protein. In the table there are fewer than 500,000 distinct CDR3 sequences, approximately 18% of which are singletons. Notes on this clonotype: The antigen remains unidentified.

The V end lost 5 bases, the J end lost 2 bases, and 15 bases lay between the germline ends. The CDR3 extends over 15 amino acids. Germline lookup yields CDR1 DFQATT and CDR2 SNEGSKA (reference sequence). The clonotype comes from a man aged 18 to 35 who received the YFV17D yellow fever vaccine. Material: PBMCs, obtained before the yellow fever booster vaccination. The J gene is TRBJ1-4, the V gene TRBV20-1; a possible D gene is TRBD1 (5 bases). CDR3 sequence: CSASRAGATNEKLFF. CDR3 coding DNA: TGCAGTGCTTCCCGAGCCGGGGCCACTAATGAAAAACTGTTTTTT.